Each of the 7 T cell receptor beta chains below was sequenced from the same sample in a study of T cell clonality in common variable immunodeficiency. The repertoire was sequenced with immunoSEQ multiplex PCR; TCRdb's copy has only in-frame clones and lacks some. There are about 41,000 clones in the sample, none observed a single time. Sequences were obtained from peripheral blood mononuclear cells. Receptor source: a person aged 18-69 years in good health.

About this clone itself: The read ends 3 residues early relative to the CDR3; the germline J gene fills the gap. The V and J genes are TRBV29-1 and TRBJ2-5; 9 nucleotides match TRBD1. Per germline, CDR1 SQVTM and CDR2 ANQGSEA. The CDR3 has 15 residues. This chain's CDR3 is CSVVVEQGATDTQYF. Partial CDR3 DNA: TGCAGCGTTGTCGTTGAACAGGGGGCCACAGATACC.

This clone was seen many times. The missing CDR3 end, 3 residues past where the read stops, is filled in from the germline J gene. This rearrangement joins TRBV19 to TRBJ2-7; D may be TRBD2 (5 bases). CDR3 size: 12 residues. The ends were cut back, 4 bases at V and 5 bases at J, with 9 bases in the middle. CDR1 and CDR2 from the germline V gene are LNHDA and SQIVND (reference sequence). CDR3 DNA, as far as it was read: TGTGCCAGTAGTACCGGGGTCCACGAG. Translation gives CASSTGVHE. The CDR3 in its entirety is CASSTGVHEQYF.

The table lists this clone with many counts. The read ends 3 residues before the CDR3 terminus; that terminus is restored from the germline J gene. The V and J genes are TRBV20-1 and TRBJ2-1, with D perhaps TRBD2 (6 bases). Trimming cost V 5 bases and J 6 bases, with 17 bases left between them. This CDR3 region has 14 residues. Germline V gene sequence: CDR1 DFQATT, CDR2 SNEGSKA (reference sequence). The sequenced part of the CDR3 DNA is TGCAGTGCTGCCCCCCCGGGACTTCTCAATGAG. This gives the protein CSAAPPGLLNE. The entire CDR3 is CSAAPPGLLNEQFF.

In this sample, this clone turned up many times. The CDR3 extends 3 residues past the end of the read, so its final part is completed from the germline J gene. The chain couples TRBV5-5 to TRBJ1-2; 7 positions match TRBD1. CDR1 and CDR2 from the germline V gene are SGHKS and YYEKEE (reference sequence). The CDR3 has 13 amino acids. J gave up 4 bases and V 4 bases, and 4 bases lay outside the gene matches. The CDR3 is CASSPGQPYGYTF. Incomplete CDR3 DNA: TGTGCCAGCAGCCCGGGACAGCCCTATGGC.

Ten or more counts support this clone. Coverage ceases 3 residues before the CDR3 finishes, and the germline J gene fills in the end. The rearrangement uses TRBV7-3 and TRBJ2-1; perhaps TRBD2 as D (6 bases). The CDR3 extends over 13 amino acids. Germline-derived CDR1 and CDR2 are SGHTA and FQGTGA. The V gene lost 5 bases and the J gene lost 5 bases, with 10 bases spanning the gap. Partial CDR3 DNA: TGTGCCAGCAGCCGGGACTGGAACAATGAG. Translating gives CASSRDWNNE. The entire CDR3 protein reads CASSRDWNNEQFF.

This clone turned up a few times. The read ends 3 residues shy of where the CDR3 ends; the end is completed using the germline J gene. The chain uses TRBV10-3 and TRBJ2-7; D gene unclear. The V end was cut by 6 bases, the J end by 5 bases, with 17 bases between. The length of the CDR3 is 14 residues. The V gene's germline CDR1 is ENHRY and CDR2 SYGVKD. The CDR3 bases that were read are TGTGCCATCAGCCCCCTCGGCAGGCCCAACGAG. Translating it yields CAISPLGRPNE. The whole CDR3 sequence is CAISPLGRPNEQYF.

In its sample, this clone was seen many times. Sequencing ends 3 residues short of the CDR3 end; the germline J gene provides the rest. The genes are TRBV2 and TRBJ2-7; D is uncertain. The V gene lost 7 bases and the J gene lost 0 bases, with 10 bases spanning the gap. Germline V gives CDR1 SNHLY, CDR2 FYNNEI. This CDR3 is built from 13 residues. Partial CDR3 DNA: TGTGCCAGCACCTCGGGTATCTCCTACGAG. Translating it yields CASTSGISYE. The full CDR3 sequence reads CASTSGISYEQYF.